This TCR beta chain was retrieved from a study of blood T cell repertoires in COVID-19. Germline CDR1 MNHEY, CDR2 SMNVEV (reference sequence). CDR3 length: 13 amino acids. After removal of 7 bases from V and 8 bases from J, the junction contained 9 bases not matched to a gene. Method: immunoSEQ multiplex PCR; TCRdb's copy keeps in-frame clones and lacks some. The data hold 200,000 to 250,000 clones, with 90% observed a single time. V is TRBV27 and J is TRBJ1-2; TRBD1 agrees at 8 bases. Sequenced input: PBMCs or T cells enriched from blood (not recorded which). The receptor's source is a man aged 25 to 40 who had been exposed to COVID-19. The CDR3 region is CASTGGGKFGYTF. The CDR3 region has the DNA TGTGCCAGCACAGGGGGCGGAAAGTTCGGCTACACCTTC.